This passage covers 21 T cell receptor beta chains from one sample sequenced in a study of blood T cell repertoires in COVID-19. TCRdb's copy holds only in-frame clones and misses some; the assay was immunoSEQ multiplex PCR. The sample holds roughly 56,000 clones; 89% are singletons and the top ten take approximately 45%. Specimen: peripheral blood. These receptors came from a woman aged 55-69 years with COVID-19, enrolled during active disease.

The J gene is TRBJ2-1, the V gene TRBV18, with TRBD2 matching over 8 bases. CDR1 KGHSH and CDR2 LQKENI come from the germline V gene. This CDR3 comprises 15 residues. With 3 bases clipped from V and 9 bases from J, the junction kept 10 bases outside the gene matches. The CDR3 DNA is TGTGCCAGCTCACCTTTAGCGGGACCACAATTTGAGCAGTTCTTC. It yields the protein CASSPLAGPQFEQFF.

The chain has TRBV10-3 and TRBJ1-1, with D maybe TRBD1 (6 bases). The V gene lost 6 bases and the J gene lost 6 bases, with 20 bases spanning the gap. The CDR3 runs to 15 residues. Germline CDR1 reads ENHRY; CDR2 reads SYGVKD. CDR3 amino acids: CAISTPDRPSAEAFF. The CDR3 DNA reads as TGTGCCATCAGCACCCCGGACAGACCAAGCGCTGAAGCTTTCTTT.

The chain has TRBV20-1 and TRBJ2-1, with TRBD2 identical over 11 bases. The germline gives CDR1 DFQATT, CDR2 SNEGSKA (reference sequence). The CDR3 covers 14 residues. V lost 3 bases to trimming and J lost 4 bases; unmatched junction nucleotides: 2. CDR3 residues: CSASGLAGYNEQFF. In DNA, the CDR3 is TGCAGTGCTAGTGGACTAGCGGGTTACAATGAGCAGTTCTTC.

This chain connects TRBV20-1 to TRBJ2-1; D gene uncertain. V lost 2 bases, J lost 6 bases, and 5 bases lay in between. The CDR3 length is 11 residues. CDR1 DFQATT and CDR2 SNEGSKA come from the germline V gene (reference sequence). The CDR3 sequence is CSARLINEQFF. DNA for the CDR3: TGCAGTGCTAGACTTATCAATGAGCAGTTCTTC.

The V and J genes are TRBV28 and TRBJ2-5; D is possibly TRBD1 (5 bases). Germline V gives CDR1 MDHEN, CDR2 SYDVKM. This CDR3 has 12 residues. V was clipped by 6 bases and J by 3 bases, with 8 bases between them. The CDR3 loop reads CASSPQEETQYF. In DNA, the CDR3 is TGTGCCAGCAGCCCACAGGAAGAGACCCAGTACTTC.

CDR3 nucleotides: TGTGCCAGCAGCCAAGATGGGGGGGGTTGGAGGTTCTTC. Its protein product is CASSQDGGGWRFF. This rearrangement joins TRBV3-1 (or the pseudogene TRBV3-2) to TRBJ2-1; TRBD2 matches at 7 bases. From germline, CDR1 is LGHDT and CDR2 YNNKEL (reference sequence). With V trimmed by 0 bases and J by 15 bases, 8 bases remained unmatched. This CDR3 contains 13 residues.

V is TRBV7-2 and J is TRBJ2-5; D gene uncertain. The V and J ends lost 5 bases and 2 bases respectively, with 15 bases between them. Germline CDR1 reads SGHTA; CDR2 reads FQGNSA. CDR3 length equals 15 residues. This chain's CDR3 is CASSQFMTEQETQYF. In nucleotides, the CDR3 is TGTGCCAGCAGCCAGTTTATGACTGAACAAGAGACCCAGTACTTC.

This chain connects TRBV19 to TRBJ1-3, with D unclear. V was cut by 7 bases and J by 0 bases, with 13 bases left in between. This CDR3 has 15 amino acids. Germline CDR1 LNHDA, CDR2 SQIVND (reference sequence). In nucleotides, the CDR3 is TGTGCCAGTATCAGAACCGCCGACTCTGGAAACACCATATATTTT. This sequence encodes CASIRTADSGNTIYF.

This clone showed up just a few times. This rearrangement joins TRBV4-3 to TRBJ1-2; unclear D gene. This CDR3 is 14 amino acids long. Germline CDR1 LGHNA, CDR2 YSLEER. V was trimmed by 4 bases and J by 11 bases, leaving 20 bases between them. The CDR3 here is CASSRGPTAHFYTF. In nucleotides, the CDR3 is TGCGCCAGCAGCCGAGGGCCAACGGCCCACTTTTACACCTTC.

This chain joins TRBV21-1 and TRBJ2-7; the D call in the table, TRBD1, was not verified against the DNA. TRBV21-1 constitutes a pseudogene. This CDR3 contains 15 residues. The CDR3 DNA follows: TGTGCCACCAGGGACAGGAACTATATCCTCCTCAAGCAGTACTTC. As protein: CATRDRNYILLKQYF.

The chain has TRBV7-2 and TRBJ1-1; TRBD1 matches 9 bases. The V gene's germline CDR1 is SGHTA and CDR2 FQGNSA. The CDR3 has 13 amino acids. J lost 9 bases, V lost 2 bases, and 4 bases had no gene match. CDR3 protein: CASSLRDRDQAFF. The CDR3 DNA is TGTGCCAGCAGCTTAAGGGACAGGGATCAAGCTTTCTTT.

The V and J genes are TRBV5-5 and TRBJ2-7, with 10 bases aligning to TRBD1. J gave up 4 bases and V 4 bases, and 14 bases lay outside the gene matches. CDR1 SGHKS and CDR2 YYEKEE come from the germline V gene (reference sequence). This CDR3 spans 17 amino acids. The DNA for the CDR3 is TGTGCCAGCAGCAGACTACCCGGGACAGGGGTTAGGTACGAGCAGTACTTC. Protein: CASSRLPGTGVRYEQYF.

The chain joins TRBV7-2 to TRBJ2-5, with 7 positions matching TRBD1. The germline CDR1 and CDR2 sequences are SGHTA and FQGNSA. The V segment lost 4 bases and the J segment 9 bases; nucleotides outside the gene matches: 5. The CDR3 is made up of 12 amino acids. Here the CDR3 DNA reads TGTGCCAGCAGCTACCAGGGGGATTCCCAGTACTTC. Translated, it gives CASSYQGDSQYF.

This chain connects TRBV5-6 to TRBJ1-2; unclear D gene. The CDR3 has 13 amino acids. CDR1 is SGHDT, CDR2 YYEEEE, per germline. V lost 4 bases and J 8 bases, leaving 15 bases between the germline ends. CDR3 loop: CASSPPNLEGYTF. CDR3 nucleotide sequence: TGTGCCAGCAGCCCCCCAAATCTGGAGGGCTACACCTTC.

V and J are TRBV4-1 and TRBJ2-7; 9 bases fit TRBD2. The CDR3 runs to 15 residues. Germline CDR1 MGHRA, CDR2 YSYEKL. The J segment lost 3 bases and the V segment lost 4 bases, leaving 7 bases of the junction unmatched. CDR3 amino acids: CASSRSAGGDYEQYF. The CDR3 bases are TGCGCCAGCAGCCGCTCGGCGGGAGGGGACTACGAGCAGTACTTC.

The chain is built from TRBV5-1 and TRBJ2-7; maybe TRBD1 (5 bases). The CDR3 sequence is 14 residues long. V lost 2 bases and J 3 bases, leaving 12 bases between the germline ends. Germline V gene sequence: CDR1 SGHRS, CDR2 YFSETQ. The CDR3 DNA sequence: TGCGCCAGCAGCTTCGACAGAGGTGACTACGAGCAGTACTTC. It yields the protein CASSFDRGDYEQYF. Full variable domain (outside the CDR3, taken from reference TRBV5-1 and TRBJ2-7): KAGVTQTPRYLIKTRGQQVTLSCSPISGHRSVSWYQQTPGQGLQFLFEYFSETQRNKGNFPGRFSGRQFSNSRSEMNVSTLELGDSALYLCASSFDRGDYEQYFGPGTRLTVT.

The CDR3 reads CASSYQESEKLFF. CDR3 DNA sequence: TGTGCCAGCAGTTACCAGGAAAGTGAAAAACTGTTTTTT. The chain carries TRBV6-5 and TRBJ1-4; D is uncertain. Per germline, CDR1 MNHEY and CDR2 SVGAGI. The CDR3 runs to 13 residues. Trimming cost V 2 bases and J 7 bases, with 8 bases left between them.

The chain recombines TRBV4-3 with TRBJ2-6, with 10 bases fitting TRBD1. J lost 0 bases, V lost 4 bases, and 3 bases had no gene match. The CDR3 is made up of 17 amino acids. Germline CDR1 and CDR2: LGHNA and YSLEER. The CDR3 nucleotides are TGCGCCAGCAGCCCGACAGGGGGCGTCTCTGGGGCCAACGTCCTGACTTTC. This translates into CASSPTGGVSGANVLTF.

The V gene is TRBV7-2, the J gene TRBJ2-3; D might be TRBD2 (6 bases). V was trimmed by 5 bases and J by 2 bases, leaving 23 bases between them. The CDR3 contains 18 residues. Germline CDR1 SGHTA, CDR2 FQGNSA. CDR3 DNA: TGTGCCAGCAGCCCCCCCCTTTGGGGGTTAGCGGACACAGATACGCAGTATTTT. Protein: CASSPPLWGLADTDTQYF.

The chain uses TRBV6-5 and TRBJ2-5; no definite D call. Per germline, CDR1 MNHEY and CDR2 SVGAGI. The V end lost 8 bases, the J end lost 4 bases, and 11 bases lay between the germline ends. CDR3 size: 12 residues. CDR3 amino acids: CASVPSRETQYF. Written as DNA, the CDR3 is TGTGCCAGCGTTCCCTCGCGAGAGACCCAGTACTTC.

CDR3 bases: TGTGCCAGCAGTACTGGACAGGGATACTATGGCTACACCTTC. It translates to CASSTGQGYYGYTF. The chain uses TRBV27 and TRBJ1-2; 8 positions match TRBD1. Trimming at V came to 5 bases and at J to 3 bases, leaving 5 bases not matched to a gene. Germline V lookup: CDR1 MNHEY, CDR2 SMNVEV (reference sequence). The CDR3 has 14 amino acids.